This T cell receptor beta chain derives from a study of CD8+CD57+ T cells in acquired aplastic anemia. CDR1 is SGHRS, CDR2 YFSETQ, per germline. There are 16 residues in the CDR3. The ends were cut back, 4 bases at V and 4 bases at J, with 18 bases in the middle. CD8+CD57+ cell expansion had been shown by flow cytometry in patients chosen for sequencing. Genomic DNA, serving as template, underwent TCR beta VDJ and CDR3 profiling. TCRdb passed the reads through MiXCR, listing each CDR3 protein once. Found here are just over 150,000 distinct CDR3 sequences, around half of them singletons; the top ten hold about 31%.

The sequencing input was sorted CD4+, CD8+, or CD8+CD57+ T cells (not recorded which) from PBMCs. The rearrangement links TRBV5-1 to TRBJ1-3; D is possibly TRBD1 (5 bases). The source of this sequence is a human donor with aplastic anemia. The CDR3 is CASSLDPDSFGNTIYF. The DNA for the CDR3 is TGCGCCAGCAGCCTCGACCCCGACAGCTTCGGAAACACCATATATTTT.